The sequence of this T cell receptor beta chain was determined in a study of cytomegalovirus exposure and HLA in healthy donors. With regard to this clone: Its specificity is unknown.

PCR was performed using 60 Vbeta and 13 Jbeta primers. Repertoires were generated with immunoSEQ multiplex PCR, while TCRdb's copy carries only in-frame clones and drops some. The sample lists about 200,000 clones; approximately 85% were seen once. Study findings and constraints: Association with HLA alleles at 0.05 false discovery rate was found for 15,000 or so TCR beta sequences in a later analysis. Most of the TCR beta V segments (in an earlier analysis) were productive either about 87% or about 30% of the time.

CDR3 length: 13 residues. Germline V CDR1 and CDR2: MNHNS, SASEGT. Trimming pared 5 bases from V and 5 bases from J, leaving 10 bases between. The sample taken for sequencing was PBMCs. This TCR derives from a woman aged 40 to 50 in good health and CMV-seronegative. The chain employs TRBV6-1 and TRBJ2-1; D possibly corresponds to TRBD1 (6 bases). The CDR3 sequence is CASSLYRDNEQFF. CDR3 nucleotide sequence: TGTGCCAGCAGTTTATACAGGGACAATGAGCAGTTCTTC.